The clone carrying this T cell receptor beta chain was seen a handful of times. Its antigen is currently unknown. This entry is derived from a study of cytomegalovirus exposure and HLA in healthy donors. The study's findings and limits: The authors listed 150 or so TCR beta chains as cytomegalovirus-associated. Donor immune exposure was known only as CMV serostatus. Some highly shared sequence variants likely arose as a pipeline artifact.

PCR was performed using 60 Vbeta and 13 Jbeta primers. Produced via immunoSEQ multiplex PCR; TCRdb's table is partial and in-frame only. The sample lists tens of thousands of clones, over 60% occurring once. The CDR3 consists of 18 residues. Trimming at V came to 0 bases and at J to 0 bases, leaving 4 bases not matched to a gene. CDR1 and CDR2 from the germline V gene are SGDLS and YYNGEE. The sequence derives from a male donor in good health and CMV-seronegative. The sample consisted of PBMCs. The chain is built from TRBV9 and TRBJ2-2; 11 bases map to TRBD2. The CDR3 DNA sequence: TGTGCCAGCAGCGTAGTACTAGCGGGAGATACGAACACCGGGGAGCTGTTTTTT. Translated, it gives CASSVVLAGDTNTGELFF.